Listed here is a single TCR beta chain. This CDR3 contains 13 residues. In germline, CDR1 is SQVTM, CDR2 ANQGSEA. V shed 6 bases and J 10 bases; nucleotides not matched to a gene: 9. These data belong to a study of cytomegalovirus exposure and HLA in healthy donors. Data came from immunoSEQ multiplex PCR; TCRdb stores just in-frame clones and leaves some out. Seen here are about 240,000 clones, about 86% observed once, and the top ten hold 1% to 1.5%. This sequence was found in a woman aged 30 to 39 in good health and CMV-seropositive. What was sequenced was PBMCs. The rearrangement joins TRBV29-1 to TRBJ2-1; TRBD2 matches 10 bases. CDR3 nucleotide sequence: TGCAGCGTATCTAGCGGGAGAGTCGGGGAGCAGTTCTTC. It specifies CSVSSGRVGEQFF.